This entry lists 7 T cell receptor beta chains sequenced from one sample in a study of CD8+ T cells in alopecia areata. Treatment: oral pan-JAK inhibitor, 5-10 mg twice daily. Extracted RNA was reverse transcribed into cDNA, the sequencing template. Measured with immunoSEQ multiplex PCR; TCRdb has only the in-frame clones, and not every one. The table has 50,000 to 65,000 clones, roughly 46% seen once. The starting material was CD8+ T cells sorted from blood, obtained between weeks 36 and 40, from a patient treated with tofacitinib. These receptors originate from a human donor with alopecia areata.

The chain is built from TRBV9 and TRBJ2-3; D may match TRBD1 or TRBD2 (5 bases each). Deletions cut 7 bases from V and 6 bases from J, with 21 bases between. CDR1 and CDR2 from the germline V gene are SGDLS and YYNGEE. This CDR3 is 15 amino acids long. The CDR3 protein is CASGGLGESADTQYF. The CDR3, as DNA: TGTGCCAGCGGAGGTTTGGGGGAGTCGGCGGATACGCAGTATTTT.

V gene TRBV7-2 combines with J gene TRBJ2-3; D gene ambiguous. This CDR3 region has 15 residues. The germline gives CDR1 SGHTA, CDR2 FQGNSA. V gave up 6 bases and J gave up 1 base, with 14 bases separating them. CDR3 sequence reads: CASSPTPTGTDTQYF. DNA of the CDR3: TGTGCCAGCAGTCCTACCCCGACTGGCACAGATACGCAGTATTTT. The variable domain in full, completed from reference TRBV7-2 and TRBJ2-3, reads GAGVSQSPSNKVTEKGKDVELRCDPISGHTALYWYRQSLGQGLEFLIYFQGNSAPDKSGLPSDRFSAERTGGSVSTLTIQRTQQEDSAVYLCASSPTPTGTDTQYFGPGTRLTVL.

The CDR3 bases are TGCAGCGTCGAGGACAGGGGTAGGGAGACCCAGTACTTC. The encoded protein is CSVEDRGRETQYF. The chain is built from TRBV29-1 and TRBJ2-5; 9 bases line up with TRBD1. The ends lost 6 bases at V and 5 bases at J; junction bases unmatched: 7. Germline V gives CDR1 SQVTM, CDR2 ANQGSEA. CDR3 length equals 13 residues.

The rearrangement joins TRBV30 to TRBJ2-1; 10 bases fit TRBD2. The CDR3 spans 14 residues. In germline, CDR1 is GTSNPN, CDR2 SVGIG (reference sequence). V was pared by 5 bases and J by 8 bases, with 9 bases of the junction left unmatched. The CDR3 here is CAWDTSGMGDEQFF. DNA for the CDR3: TGTGCCTGGGACACTAGCGGGATGGGGGATGAGCAGTTCTTC.

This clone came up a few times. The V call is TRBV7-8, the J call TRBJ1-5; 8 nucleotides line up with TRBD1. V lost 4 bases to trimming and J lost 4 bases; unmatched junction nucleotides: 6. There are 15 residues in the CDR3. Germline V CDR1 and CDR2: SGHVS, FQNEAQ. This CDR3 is CASSSGTGRNQPQHF. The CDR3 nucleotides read TGTGCCAGCAGCTCAGGGACAGGCAGAAATCAGCCCCAGCATTTT. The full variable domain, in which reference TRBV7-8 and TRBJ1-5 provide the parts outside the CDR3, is GAGVSQSPRYKVAKRGQDVALRCDPISGHVSLFWYQQALGQGPEFLTYFQNEAQLDKSGLPSDRFFAERPEGSVSTLKIQRTQQEDSAVYLCASSSGTGRNQPQHFGDGTRLSIL.

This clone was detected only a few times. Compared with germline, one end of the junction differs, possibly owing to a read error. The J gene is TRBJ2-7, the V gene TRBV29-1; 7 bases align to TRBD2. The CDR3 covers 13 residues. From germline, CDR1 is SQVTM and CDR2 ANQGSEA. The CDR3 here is CSVQERGWDEQYF. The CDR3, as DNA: TGCAGCGTTCAAGAGCGGGGTTGGGACGAGCAGTACTTC.

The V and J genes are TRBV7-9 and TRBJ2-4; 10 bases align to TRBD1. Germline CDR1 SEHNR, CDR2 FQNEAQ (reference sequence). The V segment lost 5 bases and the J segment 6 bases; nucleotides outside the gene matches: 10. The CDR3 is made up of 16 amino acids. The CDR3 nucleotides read TGTGCCAGCAGCCCGGGACAGGGGATATCGAGAAACATTCAGTACTTC. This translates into CASSPGQGISRNIQYF.